The rows below give T cell receptor beta chains drawn from one sample of a study of early T cells in non-severe SARS-CoV-2 infection. TCRdb reanalysed the 5' RACE reads using MiXCR and keeps one entry per CDR3 protein. The sample includes approximately 100,000 distinct CDR3 sequences, 8% to 13% of them seen just once. The sequenced sample consisted of whole blood. Receptors originate from an adult who was a healthcare worker with PCR-confirmed SARS-CoV-2 infection or an uninfected control (not recorded which). CDR3s include the opening cysteine and the closing phenylalanine or tryptophan. A D gene is named only where the DNA matches it firmly. Only some rows state a clone size, as once, few, many or a class for expanded clones.

d_gene: TRBD1; j_gene: TRBJ2-1; abundance: many; v_gene: TRBV12-3/TRBV12-4; CDR3aa: CASSPGQGVMVINEQFF; CDR3nt: TGTGCCAGCAGTCCCGGACAGGGGGTAATGGTTATCAATGAGCAGTTCTTC
d_gene: TRBD1; j_gene: TRBJ1-1; abundance: many; v_gene: TRBV6-5; CDR3aa: CASSYSQGVPGFMNTEAFF; CDR3nt: TGTGCCAGCAGTTACTCACAGGGGGTCCCGGGGTTTATGAACACTGAAGCTTTCTTT
d_gene: .; j_gene: TRBJ1-5; abundance: many; v_gene: TRBV6-2/TRBV6-3; CDR3aa: CASSYPDLKQNQPQHF; CDR3nt: TGTGCCAGCAGTTACCCGGACCTAAAACAAAATCAGCCCCAGCATTTT
d_gene: .; j_gene: TRBJ2-7; abundance: .; v_gene: TRBV24-1; CDR3aa: CATNKGGKSYEQYF; CDR3nt: TGTGCCACCAATAAGGGTGGGAAGTCCTACGAGCAGTACTTC
d_gene: .; j_gene: TRBJ2-1; abundance: .; v_gene: TRBV6-5; CDR3aa: CASSYSGVSYNEQFF; CDR3nt: TGTGCCAGCAGTTACAGCGGAGTCTCCTACAATGAGCAGTTCTTC
d_gene: .; j_gene: TRBJ2-2; abundance: many; v_gene: TRBV6-1; CDR3aa: CASMTSLNTGELFF; CDR3nt: TGTGCCAGCATGACATCTTTAAACACCGGGGAGCTGTTTTTT
d_gene: TRBD1; j_gene: TRBJ1-2; abundance: few; v_gene: TRBV6-5; CDR3aa: CASSYGTGEVYGYTF; CDR3nt: TGTGCCAGCAGTTACGGGACAGGAGAGGTCTATGGCTACACCTTC
d_gene: .; j_gene: TRBJ2-1; abundance: few; v_gene: TRBV7-6; CDR3aa: CASSLGAPGLNEQFF; CDR3nt: TGTGCCAGCAGCTTAGGCGCACCGGGGTTGAATGAGCAGTTCTTC
d_gene: .; j_gene: TRBJ2-6; abundance: few; v_gene: TRBV5-8; CDR3aa: CASSPRDGFSGANVLTF; CDR3nt: TGTGCCAGCAGCCCCCGGGACGGCTTCTCTGGGGCCAACGTCCTGACTTTC
d_gene: .; j_gene: TRBJ2-1; abundance: many; v_gene: TRBV18; CDR3aa: CASSHATGLSYNEQFF; CDR3nt: TGTGCCAGCTCCCATGCGACAGGTTTATCCTACAATGAGCAGTTCTTC
d_gene: TRBD1; j_gene: TRBJ2-2; abundance: .; v_gene: TRBV7-7; CDR3aa: CASSQRTGANTGELFF; CDR3nt: TGTGCTAGCAGCCAAAGGACAGGAGCGAACACCGGGGAGCTGTTTTTT
d_gene: .; j_gene: TRBJ1-1; abundance: .; v_gene: TRBV20-1; CDR3aa: CSANRANTEAFF; CDR3nt: TGCAGTGCCAACAGGGCCAACACTGAAGCTTTCTTT
d_gene: TRBD1; j_gene: TRBJ1-4; abundance: .; v_gene: TRBV7-6; CDR3aa: CASSSLDREKLFF; CDR3nt: TGTGCCAGCAGCTCCCTGGACAGGGAGAAACTGTTTTTT
d_gene: .; j_gene: TRBJ1-1; abundance: .; v_gene: TRBV7-9; CDR3aa: CASSPRAPEAFF; CDR3nt: TGTGCCAGCAGCCCCCGAGCCCCTGAAGCTTTCTTT
d_gene: .; j_gene: TRBJ1-4; abundance: .; v_gene: TRBV6-2/TRBV6-3; CDR3aa: CASSYRRTATNEKLFF; CDR3nt: TGTGCCAGCAGTTACAGGCGGACAGCAACTAATGAAAAACTGTTTTTT
d_gene: .; j_gene: TRBJ1-5; abundance: many; v_gene: TRBV18; CDR3aa: CASSPDRTVNQPQHF; CDR3nt: TGTGCCAGCTCGCCTGATCGGACAGTGAATCAGCCCCAGCATTTT
d_gene: TRBD2; j_gene: TRBJ2-3; abundance: many; v_gene: TRBV20-1; CDR3aa: CSARGGPSTDTQYF; CDR3nt: TGCAGTGCACGCGGGGGGCCGAGCACAGATACGCAGTATTTT
d_gene: .; j_gene: TRBJ1-5; abundance: few; v_gene: TRBV10-3; CDR3aa: CAASGHLSNQPQHF; CDR3nt: TGTGCCGCCTCCGGGCATCTTAGCAATCAGCCCCAGCATTTT
d_gene: TRBD1; j_gene: TRBJ1-5; abundance: .; v_gene: TRBV20-1; CDR3aa: CSAIGGQNQPQHF; CDR3nt: TGCAGTGCCATAGGGGGACAGAATCAGCCCCAGCATTTT
d_gene: .; j_gene: TRBJ1-1; abundance: many; v_gene: TRBV5-1; CDR3aa: CASSLTGLGEAFF; CDR3nt: TGCGCCAGCAGCTTAACGGGATTGGGTGAAGCTTTCTTT
d_gene: TRBD2; j_gene: TRBJ2-1; abundance: few; v_gene: TRBV7-2; CDR3aa: CASSPGLAGFDPFF; CDR3nt: TGTGCCAGCAGCCCAGGACTAGCGGGCTTTGACCCGTTCTTC
d_gene: .; j_gene: TRBJ2-7; abundance: many; v_gene: TRBV5-1; CDR3aa: CASSSSRAAREFSEQYF; CDR3nt: TGCGCCAGCAGCTCCTCCCGGGCAGCCCGAGAATTCTCCGAGCAGTACTTC
d_gene: .; j_gene: TRBJ1-6; abundance: few; v_gene: TRBV2; CDR3aa: CARTEGYNSPLHF; CDR3nt: TGTGCCAGGACCGAAGGGTATAATTCACCCCTCCACTTT
d_gene: .; j_gene: TRBJ2-3; abundance: many; v_gene: TRBV12-3/TRBV12-4; CDR3aa: CASIKGASGYSDTQYF; CDR3nt: TGTGCCAGCATCAAGGGGGCTAGCGGGTATTCAGATACGCAGTATTTT
d_gene: .; j_gene: TRBJ1-1; abundance: few; v_gene: TRBV29-1; CDR3aa: CSVELESGTEAFF; CDR3nt: TGCAGCGTTGAGCTCGAATCTGGCACTGAAGCTTTCTTT
d_gene: .; j_gene: TRBJ2-7; abundance: .; v_gene: TRBV24-1; CDR3aa: CATSDGLGGNEQYF; CDR3nt: TGTGCCACCAGTGACGGACTAGGGGGTAACGAGCAGTACTTC
d_gene: .; j_gene: TRBJ1-1; abundance: few; v_gene: TRBV6-5; CDR3aa: CASTERQKNTEAFF; CDR3nt: TGTGCCAGCACTGAAAGACAGAAAAACACTGAAGCTTTCTTT
d_gene: .; j_gene: TRBJ1-2; abundance: few; v_gene: TRBV5-6; CDR3aa: CASSHRENYGYTF; CDR3nt: TGTGCCAGCAGCCACAGGGAGAACTATGGCTACACCTTC
d_gene: .; j_gene: TRBJ1-2; abundance: .; v_gene: TRBV7-9; CDR3aa: CASSKGHTISDGYTF; CDR3nt: TGTGCCAGCAGCAAGGGACACACGATCAGCGATGGCTACACCTTC
d_gene: .; j_gene: TRBJ1-1; abundance: many; v_gene: TRBV4-2; CDR3aa: CASSQERGVNTEAFF; CDR3nt: TGTGCCAGCAGCCAAGAGCGGGGAGTGAACACTGAAGCTTTCTTT
d_gene: .; j_gene: TRBJ2-3; abundance: .; v_gene: TRBV2; CDR3aa: CASSELWLARRYF; CDR3nt: TGTGCCAGCAGTGAATTGTGGCTAGCTCGTCGGTATTTT
d_gene: .; j_gene: TRBJ2-7; abundance: many; v_gene: TRBV5-6; CDR3aa: CASSLRPKRVYEQYF; CDR3nt: TGTGCCAGCAGCTTGCGGCCAAAGCGTGTATACGAGCAGTACTTC
d_gene: .; j_gene: TRBJ2-5; abundance: .; v_gene: TRBV20-1; CDR3aa: CSVTMGTGSQETQYF; CDR3nt: TGCAGTGTCACCATGGGAACAGGATCCCAAGAGACCCAGTACTTC
d_gene: .; j_gene: TRBJ2-7; abundance: many; v_gene: TRBV4-1; CDR3aa: CASSQDSRRRSYEQYF; CDR3nt: TGCGCCAGCAGCCAAGATTCGAGACGGAGGTCCTACGAGCAGTACTTC
d_gene: .; j_gene: TRBJ2-1; abundance: many; v_gene: TRBV9; CDR3aa: CASSVQGTYNEQFF; CDR3nt: TGTGCCAGCAGCGTACAGGGAACCTACAATGAGCAGTTCTTC
d_gene: .; j_gene: TRBJ1-4; abundance: many; v_gene: TRBV29-1; CDR3aa: CSVFQGGTNEKLFF; CDR3nt: TGCAGCGTTTTCCAGGGCGGTACTAATGAAAAACTGTTTTTT
d_gene: .; j_gene: TRBJ2-2; abundance: many; v_gene: TRBV7-9; CDR3aa: CASSLRGSTGELFF; CDR3nt: TGTGCCAGCAGCTTAAGGGGTAGCACCGGGGAGCTGTTTTTT
d_gene: TRBD2; j_gene: TRBJ2-7; abundance: .; v_gene: TRBV7-6; CDR3aa: CASSLIGGKTYEQYF; CDR3nt: TGTGCCAGCAGCTTAATCGGGGGGAAGACCTACGAGCAGTACTTC
d_gene: .; j_gene: TRBJ1-2; abundance: many; v_gene: TRBV5-1; CDR3aa: CASSLQAASEGYTF; CDR3nt: TGCGCCAGCAGCTTGCAGGCCGCTTCGGAGGGCTACACCTTC
d_gene: .; j_gene: TRBJ2-1; abundance: many; v_gene: TRBV20-1; CDR3aa: CSASGSAYNEQFF; CDR3nt: TGCAGTGCCTCCGGCAGTGCCTACAATGAGCAGTTCTTC
d_gene: TRBD1; j_gene: TRBJ2-2; abundance: many; v_gene: TRBV12-3/TRBV12-4; CDR3aa: CASSRTGRETGELFF; CDR3nt: TGTGCCAGCAGTAGGACAGGGCGTGAGACCGGGGAGCTGTTTTTT
d_gene: .; j_gene: TRBJ2-3; abundance: .; v_gene: TRBV7-6; CDR3aa: CASSTGEADTQYF; CDR3nt: TGTGCCAGCAGCACGGGGGAGGCAGATACGCAGTATTTT
d_gene: .; j_gene: TRBJ2-2; abundance: .; v_gene: TRBV2; CDR3aa: CASSKGFTGELFF; CDR3nt: TGTGCCAGCAGCAAAGGGTTTACCGGGGAGCTGTTTTTT
d_gene: .; j_gene: TRBJ2-3; abundance: many; v_gene: TRBV6-1; CDR3aa: CASSEEAGGTDTQYF; CDR3nt: TGTGCCAGCAGTGAAGAGGCGGGCGGCACAGATACGCAGTATTTT
d_gene: .; j_gene: TRBJ2-7; abundance: .; v_gene: TRBV6-5; CDR3aa: CASRTRDGENEQYF; CDR3nt: TGTGCCAGCAGGACCCGGGACGGAGAGAATGAGCAGTACTTC
d_gene: .; j_gene: TRBJ2-2; abundance: .; v_gene: TRBV6-1; CDR3aa: CASTRDMNTGELFF; CDR3nt: TGTGCCAGCACCAGAGACATGAACACCGGGGAGCTGTTTTTT
d_gene: .; j_gene: TRBJ2-5; abundance: .; v_gene: TRBV2; CDR3aa: CASRPQETQYF; CDR3nt: TGTGCCAGCAGGCCCCAAGAGACCCAGTACTTC
d_gene: TRBD2; j_gene: TRBJ2-5; abundance: few; v_gene: TRBV10-3; CDR3aa: CAISLAGQIGTQYF; CDR3nt: TGTGCCATCAGTTTAGCGGGGCAAATCGGGACCCAGTACTTC
d_gene: .; j_gene: TRBJ1-5; abundance: many; v_gene: TRBV6-6; CDR3aa: CASSYGLDQPQHF; CDR3nt: TGTGCCAGCAGTTACGGGTTGGATCAGCCCCAGCATTTT
d_gene: TRBD1; j_gene: TRBJ2-3; abundance: many; v_gene: TRBV19; CDR3aa: CASSPRTGLATDTQYF; CDR3nt: TGTGCCAGTAGTCCCCGGACAGGGCTCGCCACAGATACGCAGTATTTT
d_gene: TRBD1; j_gene: TRBJ1-6; abundance: few; v_gene: TRBV4-1; CDR3aa: CASTIGTAASYNSPLHF; CDR3nt: TGCGCCAGCACCATAGGGACAGCCGCTTCCTATAATTCACCCCTCCACTTT
d_gene: TRBD1; j_gene: TRBJ1-1; abundance: .; v_gene: TRBV5-1; CDR3aa: CASSVQGAVEAFF; CDR3nt: TGCGCCAGCAGCGTACAGGGGGCCGTTGAAGCTTTCTTT
d_gene: .; j_gene: TRBJ2-7; abundance: few; v_gene: TRBV4-1; CDR3aa: CASSQTRGAYEQYF; CDR3nt: TGCGCCAGCAGCCAAACCCGGGGCGCCTACGAGCAGTACTTC
d_gene: .; j_gene: TRBJ1-4; abundance: few; v_gene: TRBV9; CDR3aa: CASSVGGAEEKLFF; CDR3nt: TGTGCCAGCAGCGTAGGGGGGGCAGAAGAAAAACTGTTTTTT
d_gene: .; j_gene: TRBJ1-4; abundance: few; v_gene: TRBV9; CDR3aa: CASSEGNEKLFF; CDR3nt: TGTGCCAGCAGCGAGGGTAATGAAAAACTGTTTTTT
d_gene: .; j_gene: TRBJ2-7; abundance: .; v_gene: TRBV3-1; CDR3aa: CASSPRIGGTHEQYF; CDR3nt: TGTGCCAGCAGCCCTCGGATCGGGGGCACCCACGAGCAGTACTTC
d_gene: TRBD1; j_gene: TRBJ1-1; abundance: many; v_gene: TRBV15; CDR3aa: CATSRPGQGAIGEAFF; CDR3nt: TGTGCCACCAGCAGGCCGGGACAGGGGGCAATTGGTGAAGCTTTCTTT
d_gene: .; j_gene: TRBJ1-4; abundance: many; v_gene: TRBV7-9; CDR3aa: CASSLTGGATNEKLFF; CDR3nt: TGTGCCAGCAGCTTAACGGGGGGAGCAACTAATGAAAAACTGTTTTTT
d_gene: .; j_gene: TRBJ2-1; abundance: many; v_gene: TRBV12-3/TRBV12-4; CDR3aa: CASSSTYNEQFF; CDR3nt: TGTGCCAGCAGCTCTACATACAATGAGCAGTTCTTC